This T cell receptor (beta chain) came from a study of control samples from healthy donors and cancer patients. Germline CDR1 and CDR2: SGDLS and YYNGEE. The CDR3 sequence is 16 residues long. Unmatched junction bases numbered 8, after V lost 4 bases and J lost 2 bases. Only in-frame clones appear in the TCRdb table, and some are missing; sequencing was by immunoSEQ multiplex PCR. This table holds 30,000 to 40,000 clones, approximately 86% found once. The receptor was isolated from a woman between 40 and 55 years old with lung cancer. The chain combines TRBV9 with TRBJ2-3; 9 bases are a match to TRBD2. The sequenced sample consisted of PBMCs. The CDR3 sequence is CASSLLAGTNTDTQYF. The CDR3 coding sequence is TGTGCCAGCAGCTTGCTAGCGGGGACAAACACAGATACGCAGTATTTT.